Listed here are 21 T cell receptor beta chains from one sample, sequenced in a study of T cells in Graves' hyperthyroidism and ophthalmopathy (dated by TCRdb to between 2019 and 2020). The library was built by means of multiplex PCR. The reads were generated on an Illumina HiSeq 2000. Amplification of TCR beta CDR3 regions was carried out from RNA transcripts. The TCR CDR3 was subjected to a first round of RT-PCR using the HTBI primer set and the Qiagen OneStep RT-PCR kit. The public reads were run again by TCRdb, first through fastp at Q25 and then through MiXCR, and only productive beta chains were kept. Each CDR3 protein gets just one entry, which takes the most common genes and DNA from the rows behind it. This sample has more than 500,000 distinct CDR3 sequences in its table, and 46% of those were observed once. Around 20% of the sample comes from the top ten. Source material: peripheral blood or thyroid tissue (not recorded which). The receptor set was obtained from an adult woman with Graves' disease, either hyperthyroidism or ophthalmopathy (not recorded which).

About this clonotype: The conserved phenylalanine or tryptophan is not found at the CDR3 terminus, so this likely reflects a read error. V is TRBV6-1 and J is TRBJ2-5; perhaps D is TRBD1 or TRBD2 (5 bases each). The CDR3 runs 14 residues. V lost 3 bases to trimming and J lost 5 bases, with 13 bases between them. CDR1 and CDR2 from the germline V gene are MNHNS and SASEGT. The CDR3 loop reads CASSELGVMETQYL. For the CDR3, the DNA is TGTGCCAGCAGTGAGTTGGGGGTGATGGAGACCCAGTACCTC.

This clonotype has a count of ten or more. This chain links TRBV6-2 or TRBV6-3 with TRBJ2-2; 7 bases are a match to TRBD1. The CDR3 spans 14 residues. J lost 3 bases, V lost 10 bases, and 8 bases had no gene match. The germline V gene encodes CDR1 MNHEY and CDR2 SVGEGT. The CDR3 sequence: CATDTGVYTGELFF. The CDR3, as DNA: TGTGCCACCGATACAGGGGTCTACACCGGGGAGCTGTTTTTT.

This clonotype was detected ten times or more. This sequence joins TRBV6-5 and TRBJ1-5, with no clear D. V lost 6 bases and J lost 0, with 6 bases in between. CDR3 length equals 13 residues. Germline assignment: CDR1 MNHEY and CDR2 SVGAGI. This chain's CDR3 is CASRRYSNQPQHF. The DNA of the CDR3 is TGTGCCAGCAGGAGATATAGCAATCAGCCCCAGCATTTT.

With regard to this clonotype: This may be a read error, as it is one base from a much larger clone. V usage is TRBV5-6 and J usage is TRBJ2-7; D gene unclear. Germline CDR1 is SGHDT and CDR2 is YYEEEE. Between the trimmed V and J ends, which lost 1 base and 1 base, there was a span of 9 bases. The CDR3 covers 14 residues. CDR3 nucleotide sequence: TGTGCCAGCAGCTTGAGTATTGGGTCCTACGAGCAGTACTTC. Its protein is CASSLSIGSYEQYF.

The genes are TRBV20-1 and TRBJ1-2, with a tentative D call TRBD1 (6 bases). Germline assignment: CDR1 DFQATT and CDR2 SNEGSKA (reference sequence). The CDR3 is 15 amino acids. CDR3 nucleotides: TGCACCATCAACCGGGACAACTACCTTAACTATGGCTACACCTTC. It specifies CTINRDNYLNYGYTF.

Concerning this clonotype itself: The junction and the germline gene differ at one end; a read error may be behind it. The CDR3 coding sequence is TGTGTCACCAGCACCCAGGAGACCCAGTACTTC. Its translation is CVTSTQETQYF. V is TRBV15 and J is TRBJ2-5; D is uncertain. The CDR3 extends over 11 amino acids. Germline V gives CDR1 LNHNV, CDR2 YYDKDF (reference sequence).

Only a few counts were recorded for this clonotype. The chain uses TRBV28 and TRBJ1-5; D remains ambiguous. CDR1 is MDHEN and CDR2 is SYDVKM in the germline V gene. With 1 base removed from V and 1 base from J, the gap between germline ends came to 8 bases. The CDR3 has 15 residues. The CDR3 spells CASSLSPRSNQPQHF. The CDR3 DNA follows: TGTGCCAGCAGTTTATCCCCCCGGAGCAATCAGCCCCAGCATTTT. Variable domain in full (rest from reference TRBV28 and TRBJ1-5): DVKVTQSSRYLVKRTGEKVFLECVQDMDHENMFWYRQDPGLGLRLIYFSYDVKMKEKGDIPEGYSVSREKKERFSLILESASTNQTSMYLCASSLSPRSNQPQHFGDGTRLSIL.

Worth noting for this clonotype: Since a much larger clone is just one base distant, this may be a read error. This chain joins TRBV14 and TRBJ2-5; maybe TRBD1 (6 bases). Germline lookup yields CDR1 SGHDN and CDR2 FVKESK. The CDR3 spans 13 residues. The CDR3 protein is CASSEWTEETQHF. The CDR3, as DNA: TGTGCCAGCTCAGAGTGGACAGAAGAGACCCAGCACTTC.

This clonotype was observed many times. In nucleotides, the CDR3 is TGTGCCAGCAGTGAATATACCCAGCCCCAGCATTTT. This gives the protein CASSEYTQPQHF. The chain couples TRBV25-1 to TRBJ1-5, with D unclear. CDR3 length equals 12 residues. Germline assignment: CDR1 MGHDK and CDR2 SYGVNS. V was cut by 0 bases and J by 7 bases, with 4 bases left in between.

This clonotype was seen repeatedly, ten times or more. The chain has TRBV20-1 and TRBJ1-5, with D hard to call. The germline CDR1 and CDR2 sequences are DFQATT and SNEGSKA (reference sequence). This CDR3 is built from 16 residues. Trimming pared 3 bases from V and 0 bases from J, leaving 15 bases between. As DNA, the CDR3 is TGCAGTGCTAGGAGAGGGAATTTTCGTAGCAATCAGCCCCAGCATTTT. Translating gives CSARRGNFRSNQPQHF.

The CDR3 sequence is CASSPTRGGQAFF. Written as DNA, the CDR3 is TGTGCCAGCAGCCCAACAAGGGGGGGACAAGCTTTCTTT. The chain joins TRBV7-8 to TRBJ1-1, with D possibly TRBD1 on 6 matching bases. This CDR3 has 13 residues. CDR1 and CDR2 (germline): SGHVS, FQNEAQ. V gave up 5 bases and J gave up 9 bases, with 16 bases separating them.

CDR3 sequence reads: CASSYGTPYEQYF. CDR3 nucleotides: TGTGCCAGCAGTTACGGGACACCCTACGAGCAGTACTTC. This chain links TRBV6-5 with TRBJ2-7, with D perhaps TRBD1 (6 bases). The CDR3 is 13 amino acids. The V gene lost 2 bases and the J gene lost 2 bases, with 7 bases spanning the gap. The V gene's germline CDR1 is MNHEY and CDR2 SVGAGI.

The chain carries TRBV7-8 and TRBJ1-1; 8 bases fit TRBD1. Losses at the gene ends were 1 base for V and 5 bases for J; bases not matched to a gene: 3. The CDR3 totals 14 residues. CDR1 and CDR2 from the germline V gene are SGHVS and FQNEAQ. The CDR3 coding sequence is TGTGCCAGCAGCTTAGACAGGGGGTGGACTGAAGCTTTCTTT. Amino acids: CASSLDRGWTEAFF.

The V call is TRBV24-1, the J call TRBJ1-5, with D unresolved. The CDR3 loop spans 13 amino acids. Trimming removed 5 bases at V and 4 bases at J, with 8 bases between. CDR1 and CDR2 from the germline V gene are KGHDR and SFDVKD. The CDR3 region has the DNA TGTGCCACCAGTGGGACGCCTAATCAGCCCCAGCATTTT. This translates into CATSGTPNQPQHF.

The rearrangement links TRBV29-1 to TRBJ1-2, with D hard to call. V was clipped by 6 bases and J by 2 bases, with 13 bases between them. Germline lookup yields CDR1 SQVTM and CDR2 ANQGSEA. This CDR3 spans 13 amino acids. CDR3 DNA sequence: TGCAGCGTGGCCGGGATTGAAAACTATGGCTACACCTTC. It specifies CSVAGIENYGYTF. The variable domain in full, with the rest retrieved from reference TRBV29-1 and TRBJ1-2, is SAVISQKPSRDICQRGTSLTIQCQVDSQVTMMFWYRQQPGQSLTLIATANQGSEATYESGFVIDKFPISRPNLTFSTLTVSNMSPEDSSIYLCSVAGIENYGYTFGSGTRLTVV.

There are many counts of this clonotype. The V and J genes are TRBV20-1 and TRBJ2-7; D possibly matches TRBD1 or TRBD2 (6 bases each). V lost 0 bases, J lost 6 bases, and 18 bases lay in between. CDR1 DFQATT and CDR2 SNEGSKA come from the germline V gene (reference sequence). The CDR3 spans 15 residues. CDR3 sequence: CSARDPGHGGAEQYF. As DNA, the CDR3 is TGCAGTGCTAGAGATCCGGGACACGGGGGAGCCGAGCAGTACTTC.

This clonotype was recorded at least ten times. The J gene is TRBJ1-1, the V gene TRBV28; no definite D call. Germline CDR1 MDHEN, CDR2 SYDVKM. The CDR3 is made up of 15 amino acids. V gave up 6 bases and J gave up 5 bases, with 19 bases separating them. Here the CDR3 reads CASSPRLGVETEAFF. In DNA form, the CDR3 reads TGTGCCAGCAGCCCCCGGCTAGGTGTTGAGACTGAAGCTTTCTTT.

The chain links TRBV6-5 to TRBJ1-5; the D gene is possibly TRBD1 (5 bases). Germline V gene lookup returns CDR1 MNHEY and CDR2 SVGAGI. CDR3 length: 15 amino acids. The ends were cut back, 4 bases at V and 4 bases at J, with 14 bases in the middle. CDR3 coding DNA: TGTGCCAGCAGTTTGAGGGGCAACCTTAATCAGCCCCAGCATTTT. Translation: CASSLRGNLNQPQHF.

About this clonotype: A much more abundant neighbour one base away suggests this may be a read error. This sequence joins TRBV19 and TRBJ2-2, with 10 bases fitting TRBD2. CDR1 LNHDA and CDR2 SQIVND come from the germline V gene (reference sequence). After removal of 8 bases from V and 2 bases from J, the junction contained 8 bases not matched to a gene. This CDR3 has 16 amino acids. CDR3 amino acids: CASRVLAGDNTGELFF. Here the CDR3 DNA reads TGTGCCAGTCGGGTCCTAGCGGGAGATAACACCGGGGAGCTGTTTTTT.

CDR3 in amino acids: CASSLAAGGAADTQYF. CDR3 bases: TGCGCCAGCAGCTTGGCCGCAGGGGGGGCAGCAGATACGCAGTATTTT. The rearrangement joins TRBV5-1 to TRBJ2-3; D tentatively reads TRBD1 or TRBD2 (7 bases each). This CDR3 comprises 16 residues. V was cut by 0 bases and J by 4 bases, with 15 bases left in between. CDR1 and CDR2 (germline): SGHRS, YFSETQ.

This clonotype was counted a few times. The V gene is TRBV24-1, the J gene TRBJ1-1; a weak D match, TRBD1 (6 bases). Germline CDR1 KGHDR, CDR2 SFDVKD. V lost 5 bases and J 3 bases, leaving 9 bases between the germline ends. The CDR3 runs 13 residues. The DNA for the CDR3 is TGTGCCACCAGTGGGGGGCGGGACACTGAAGCTTTCTTT. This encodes CATSGGRDTEAFF.